The 11 T cell receptor beta chains listed next were all sequenced from one sample in a study of PD-1 blockade in classical Hodgkin lymphoma. Libraries were prepared by immunoSEQ multiplex PCR; TCRdb keeps only in-frame clonotypes and omits some of them. The sample includes about 22,000 clones, around three quarters seen only once; the top ten take around 1.2%. Indicated time point: cycle 4 day 1 (C4D1), after six to seven weeks of nivolumab. All patients experienced relapse after autologous stem cell transplantation, and brentuximab vedotin exposure was variable. CD4+ T cells were purified from thawed PBMCs by magnetic negative selection. The source material was CD4+ T cells from blood, sampled before the fourth cycle of nivolumab. The receptors originated from a human donor with classical Hodgkin lymphoma.

V and J are TRBV2 and TRBJ1-5; D unclear. This CDR3 is 16 amino acids long. Trimming cost V 2 bases and J 4 bases, with 15 bases left between them. CDR1 is SNHLY and CDR2 is FYNNEI in the germline V gene. This chain's CDR3 is CASSEKFTLFNQPQHF. The CDR3 region has the DNA TGTGCCAGCAGTGAAAAGTTTACGTTATTTAATCAGCCCCAGCATTTT.

This sequence joins TRBV5-6 and TRBJ2-1, with a weak D call TRBD2 (6 bases). This CDR3 has 13 amino acids. Germline lookup yields CDR1 SGHDT and CDR2 YYEEEE. Trimming left V 5 bases short and J 10 bases short, with 16 bases between. CDR3 nucleotide sequence: TGTGCCAGCAGGCGGAGGGTAACCGAAGAGCAGTTCTTC. Residues: CASRRRVTEEQFF.

The CDR3 loop reads CASSLGVSGNTIYF. CDR3 nucleotides: TGCGCCAGCAGCCTAGGGGTCTCTGGAAACACCATATATTTT. The chain recombines TRBV4-1 with TRBJ1-3; TRBD1 might be the D (5 bases). Germline V gives CDR1 MGHRA, CDR2 YSYEKL. V lost 4 bases and J lost 0, with 7 bases in between. CDR3 length: 14 residues.

V and J are TRBV5-6 and TRBJ2-2; D call uncertain. CDR1 SGHDT and CDR2 YYEEEE come from the germline V gene. The CDR3 consists of 14 residues. V lost 4 bases, J lost 4 bases, and 11 bases lay in between. In DNA form, the CDR3 reads TGTGCCAGCAGCGCAGGATATACCACCGGGGAGCTGTTTTTT. It translates to CASSAGYTTGELFF.

The chain uses TRBV5-5 and TRBJ2-3; D is unresolved. The CDR3 covers 11 residues. Looked up from germline, CDR1 is SGHKS and CDR2 is YYEKEE (reference sequence). V was trimmed by 0 bases and J by 8 bases, leaving 4 bases between them. This CDR3 reads CASSLEGTQYF. CDR3 nucleotides: TGTGCCAGCAGCTTGGAGGGTACGCAGTATTTT.

Only a few counts were recorded for this clone. CDR3 sequence: CASSRYMEPGNRKETQYF. CDR3 nucleotides: TGTGCCAGCAGCCGGTACATGGAGCCTGGAAATCGAAAAGAGACCCAGTACTTC. The V call is TRBV27, the J call TRBJ2-5; no clear D. Trimming shortened V by 6 bases and J by 3 bases, and 26 bases separated the two germline ends. Germline CDR1 MNHEY, CDR2 SMNVEV (reference sequence). The CDR3 contains 18 residues.

The V gene is TRBV19, the J gene TRBJ2-5, with D possibly being TRBD1 or TRBD2 (5 bases each). The CDR3 is 12 residues long. The germline V gene has CDR1 LNHDA and CDR2 SQIVND (reference sequence). Trimming took 9 bases from V and 1 from J, leaving 9 bases between them. The CDR3 loop is CASTGAQETQYF. In DNA, the CDR3 is TGTGCCAGCACCGGGGCCCAAGAGACCCAGTACTTC. Full variable domain (missing parts from reference TRBV19 and TRBJ2-5): DGGITQSPKYLFRKEGQNVTLSCEQNLNHDAMYWYRQDPGQGLRLIYYSQIVNDFQKGDIAEGYSVSREKKESFPLTVTSAQKNPTAFYLCASTGAQETQYFGPGTRLLVL.

The genes are TRBV5-1 and TRBJ2-1; D gene ambiguous. The CDR3 covers 16 residues. CDR1 is SGHRS and CDR2 is YFSETQ in the germline V gene. V lost 0 bases to trimming and J lost 4 bases, with 14 bases between them. CDR3 protein: CASSLASPLGYNEQFF. DNA for the CDR3: TGCGCCAGCAGCTTGGCCTCCCCTCTGGGGTACAATGAGCAGTTCTTC.

This clone appeared a single time. The V call is TRBV14, the J call TRBJ1-6; tentative D call: TRBD1 (6 bases). V was pared by 4 bases and J by 5 bases, with 15 bases between. The V gene's germline CDR1 is SGHDN and CDR2 FVKESK. This CDR3 region has 16 residues. In DNA form, the CDR3 reads TGTGCCAGCAGCCCCCTAGGTAGGGGGAATAATTCACCCCTCCACTTT. Translation gives CASSPLGRGNNSPLHF.

This clone was picked up a small number of times. The chain couples TRBV7-8 to TRBJ1-5; no reliable D call. V was trimmed by 2 bases and J by 2 bases, leaving 10 bases between them. Germline V CDR1 and CDR2: SGHVS, FQNEAQ. CDR3 size: 15 residues. DNA for the CDR3: TGTGCCAGCAGCTTATCGTGGACCGGCAATCAGCCCCAGCATTTT. As protein: CASSLSWTGNQPQHF.

The chain combines TRBV6-6 with TRBJ2-7; a weak D match, TRBD1 (6 bases). The length of the CDR3 is 13 residues. Germline V CDR1 and CDR2: MNHNY, SVGAGI (reference sequence). Trimming took 2 bases from V and 4 from J, leaving 9 bases between them. The CDR3 is CASSYPQGYEQYF. CDR3 in DNA: TGTGCCAGCAGTTACCCACAGGGTTACGAGCAGTACTTC.